The T cell receptor beta chain under discussion was sequenced for a study of T cell clonotyping in hematopoietic cell transplantation. Overall study: Recipients' pretransplant samples followed cytoreduction.

Assay: immunoSEQ multiplex PCR; the TCRdb copy retains only in-frame clones and omits some. The sample records 35,000 to 45,000 clones, 85% to 95% being singletons. The germline V gene has CDR1 SGHDT and CDR2 YYEEEE. J lost 7 bases, V lost 4 bases, and 8 bases had no gene match. The CDR3 runs to 14 residues. By share, this clone counts as medium-sized (0.01 to 0.1%). Indicated time point: recipient sample about 28 days before transplant, after cytoreduction. The chain has TRBV5-6 and TRBJ1-2, with 9 bases that match TRBD1. This sequence was found in a man between 35 and 55 years old with chronic myeloid leukemia. Some clones in this sample may be carry-over from other donors' samples. Specimen: peripheral blood mononuclear cells, collected before stem cell transplant. In DNA, the CDR3 is TGTGCCAGCAGCCGCGGGACAGGGTTAGGTGGCTACACCTTC. This translates into CASSRGTGLGGYTF.